This TCR beta chain was observed in a study of cytomegalovirus exposure and HLA in healthy donors. The study, taken as a whole, reports: For cytomegalovirus status, the classifier reportedly gave diagnoses with high specificity and sensitivity. After further analysis at a later stage, 16,951 TCR beta sequences were associated with HLA alleles at 0.05 false discovery rate. Sequencing likely caused a cluster of highly shared sequence variants.

The V gene's germline CDR1 is MNHEY and CDR2 SVGAGI. This CDR3 region has 13 residues. Trimming removed 7 bases at V and 6 bases at J, with 15 bases between. The study ran its PCR with 60 Vbeta and 13 Jbeta primers. In the original analysis: Roughly 11 million of the about 80 million unique TCR beta chains counted in a later analysis were shared. The method was immunoSEQ multiplex PCR; TCRdb's version includes in-frame clones alone and lacks a portion of them. Clone size and the V and J calls come from that table; the DNA yielded D and trimming. The table includes fewer than 130,000 clones, 74% detected once. As concerns this clone: What it binds is not known.

The V gene is TRBV6-5, the J gene TRBJ1-1, with a tentative D call TRBD1 (6 bases). This receptor was taken from a man between 45 and 60 years old in good health and CMV-seropositive. Material for sequencing was PBMCs. This CDR3 reads CASNRQDSPEAFF. In DNA, the CDR3 is TGTGCCAGCAATAGACAGGACTCCCCTGAAGCTTTCTTT.